The entry below gives a single T cell receptor beta chain sequence along with its context. Its cognate antigen is unknown. The repertoire was sequenced with immunoSEQ multiplex PCR; TCRdb's copy has only in-frame clones and lacks some. The sample includes 20,000 to 25,000 clones, over 60% seen only once; the top ten take roughly 17%. The data belong to a study of OX40 agonist ivuxolimab in advanced cancers. Overall study context: Ivuxolimab, which is an agonistic anti-OX40 (CD134) antibody, was administered to the patients.

General study results and limits: The authors also found low normalized T-cell clonal expansion in some nonresponders.

Germline V CDR1 and CDR2: KGHSH, LQKENI. The trim removed 3 bases at V and 8 bases at J, leaving 6 bases unmatched. The CDR3 is 13 residues long. The source material was CD4+ or CD8+ T cells sorted from blood, sampled in a trial of the OX40 agonist ivuxolimab. This chain connects TRBV18 to TRBJ1-2; 7 bases are shared with TRBD1. The sequence came from an adult with an advanced solid tumor such as melanoma, head and neck, liver or kidney cancer. DNA of the CDR3: TGTGCCAGCTCACCCCGGCAGGGGGACGGCTACACCTTC. Its translation is CASSPRQGDGYTF.